This T cell receptor (beta chain) was captured in a study of Tregs in tolerant kidney transplant recipients. In the study overall: Related graft donors supplied nonmyeloablative bone marrow transplants, and mixed chimerism was transient.

TCRdb's table, derived via immunoSEQ multiplex PCR, lists solely in-frame clones and lacks some. The data show around 75,000 clones, 70% to 90% seen once. Comment on this clone: Its specificity is unknown.

The CDR3 is 15 residues long. Trimming removed 4 bases from V and 0 bases from J, with 10 bases in between. The germline CDR1 and CDR2 sequences are SGHTA and FQGTGA. Points from the study as a whole: Nucleotide sequences could not be compared across some patients' samples due to primer changes.

Sequencing was performed on CD4+ T cells from blood, taken before the transplant. The clonotype comes from a human donor who received a combined kidney and bone marrow transplant. J is TRBJ2-1 and V is TRBV7-3; maybe TRBD1 (6 bases). The CDR3: CASSSDRFSYNEQFF. CDR3 DNA sequence: TGTGCCAGCAGCTCTGACAGGTTCTCCTACAATGAGCAGTTCTTC.